The next 23 T cell receptor beta chains were all read from a single sample in a study of chemoradiotherapy in HPV16-positive cancers. The table came from immunoSEQ multiplex PCR; TCRdb's copy has only in-frame clones and leaves some out. This sample yields 35,000 to 45,000 clones, of which around 82% are seen a single time; under 5.5% belongs to the top ten. The sample was blood, taken from a patient who underwent chemoradiotherapy. The receptor source for this set is a human donor with HPV-associated anogenital cancer.

This chain connects TRBV5-1 to TRBJ1-3; D is perhaps TRBD1 (5 bases). CDR3 length equals 17 residues. V was clipped by 0 bases and J by 0 bases, with 13 bases between them. Germline V gene data show CDR1 as SGHRS and CDR2 as YFSETQ. CDR3 DNA sequence: TGCGCCAGCAGCTTGGGAGACAGATTACGCTCTGGAAACACCATATATTTT. This translates into CASSLGDRLRSGNTIYF.

The chain recombines TRBV6-1 with TRBJ1-6; no reliable D call. The CDR3 totals 15 residues. Germline-derived CDR1 and CDR2 are MNHNS and SASEGT. V was shortened by 2 bases and J by 6 bases, with 11 bases between the two germline ends. The DNA of the CDR3 is TGTGCCAGCAGTGAACCCCACAGTGGTAATTCACCCCTCCACTTT. Translating it yields CASSEPHSGNSPLHF.

CDR3 amino acids: CASSPATLGGRAHEQFF. The DNA for the CDR3 is TGTGCCAGCAGCCCCGCTACCCTGGGGGGCCGTGCTCATGAGCAGTTCTTC. The chain joins TRBV13 to TRBJ2-1; TRBD1 or TRBD2 may be the D gene (6 bases each). CDR1 and CDR2 from the germline V gene are PRHDT and FYEKMQ (reference sequence). V gave up 5 bases and J gave up 8 bases, with 25 bases separating them. There are 17 residues in the CDR3.

J is TRBJ1-5 and V is TRBV29-1; 7 bases align to TRBD1. With 6 bases clipped from V and 5 bases from J, the junction kept 7 bases outside the gene matches. Germline-derived CDR1 and CDR2 are SQVTM and ANQGSEA. The CDR3 totals 13 residues. CDR3 sequence: CSVVTGPYQPQHF. The CDR3 nucleotides are TGCAGCGTAGTGACAGGGCCCTATCAGCCCCAGCATTTT.

In this sample, this clone turned up a few times. The V call is TRBV13, the J call TRBJ2-2; 11 bases match TRBD1. Per the germline V gene, CDR1 is PRHDT and CDR2 is FYEKMQ (reference sequence). The J segment lost 8 bases and the V segment lost 3 bases, leaving 17 bases of the junction unmatched. This CDR3 is 19 amino acids long. The CDR3 DNA is TGTGCCAGCAGCTTTGCAGGACAGGGGGCCTCCTCTATGGGAGGGGAGCTGTTTTTT. Translating gives CASSFAGQGASSMGGELFF.

The rearrangement joins TRBV10-3 to TRBJ1-3; D perhaps matches TRBD1 (6 bases). The CDR3 spans 14 residues. Between the trimmed V and J ends, which lost 4 bases and 6 bases, there was a span of 13 bases. Germline CDR1 ENHRY, CDR2 SYGVKD. In DNA, the CDR3 is TGTGCCATCAGTGGGGGGGCCAGAACAAACACCATATATTTT. The encoded protein is CAISGGARTNTIYF.

This chain links TRBV27 with TRBJ1-5; D gene ambiguous. The CDR3 extends over 13 amino acids. The ends were cut back, 3 bases at V and 5 bases at J, with 8 bases in the middle. CDR1 MNHEY and CDR2 SMNVEV come from the germline V gene (reference sequence). The CDR3 reads CASSLKEYQPQHF. The CDR3, as DNA: TGTGCCAGCAGTTTGAAAGAATATCAGCCCCAGCATTTT.

This chain links TRBV9 with TRBJ1-4; a possible D gene is TRBD1 (6 bases). The CDR3 extends over 15 amino acids. Trimming cost V 1 base and J 8 bases, with 15 bases left between them. Germline values: CDR1 SGDLS, CDR2 YYNGEE. Written as DNA, the CDR3 is TGTGCCAGCAGCGTATCCCCAGGGGTCGGGGAAAAACTGTTTTTT. This translates into CASSVSPGVGEKLFF. Full variable domain (outside the CDR3, taken from reference TRBV9 and TRBJ1-4): DSGVTQTPKHLITATGQRVTLRCSPRSGDLSVYWYQQSLDQGLQFLIQYYNGEERAKGNILERFSAQQFPDLHSELNLSSLELGDSALYFCASSVSPGVGEKLFFGSGTQLSVL.

The chain employs TRBV19 and TRBJ1-6; TRBD1 might be the D (5 bases). V shed 3 bases and J shed 12 bases, with 18 bases lying between them. This CDR3 has 15 residues. CDR1 is LNHDA and CDR2 is SQIVND in the germline V gene (reference sequence). The DNA for the CDR3 is TGTGCCAGTAGTATCCTCCAACAGGCCAGAGTACCCCTCCACTTT. Translating gives CASSILQQARVPLHF.

The V and J genes are TRBV7-8 and TRBJ1-2; 7 bases are a match to TRBD1. This CDR3 spans 15 amino acids. Trimming at V came to 1 base and at J to 5 bases, leaving 7 bases not matched to a gene. Germline-derived CDR1 and CDR2 are SGHVS and FQNEAQ. The CDR3: CASSLVSKGAYGYTF. Here the CDR3 DNA reads TGTGCCAGCAGCTTAGTCTCGAAGGGGGCATATGGCTACACCTTC.

This clone has a single count. This rearrangement joins TRBV6-6 to TRBJ2-4; TRBD2 matches 10 bases. V lost 6 bases to trimming and J lost 6 bases; unmatched junction nucleotides: 5. Germline V gives CDR1 MNHNY, CDR2 SVGAGI (reference sequence). The CDR3 contains 14 residues. CDR3 DNA sequence: TGTGCCAGCAGCCCTGAGCGGGGGGGAAACATTCAGTACTTC. Protein product: CASSPERGGNIQYF.

The chain combines TRBV4-1 with TRBJ1-4; D is uncertain. The germline V and J ends were trimmed by 2 bases and 8 bases, with 9 bases remaining between them. This CDR3 contains 13 residues. The germline V gene has CDR1 MGHRA and CDR2 YSYEKL. The CDR3 region is CASSQRLQEKLFF. For the CDR3, the DNA is TGCGCCAGCAGCCAAAGATTACAAGAAAAACTGTTTTTT.

The chain uses TRBV11-2 and TRBJ2-3; a possible D gene is TRBD1 (6 bases). Trimming shortened V by 3 bases and J by 4 bases, and 14 bases separated the two germline ends. Germline V CDR1 and CDR2: SGHAT, FQNNGV. The length of the CDR3 is 15 residues. Here the CDR3 DNA reads TGTGCCAGCAGCTTCACAGGGACGCGCGCAGATACGCAGTATTTT. This codes for CASSFTGTRADTQYF.

V usage is TRBV10-1 and J usage is TRBJ2-5; D is ambiguous. Trimming removed 5 bases at V and 1 base at J, with 8 bases between. Per germline, CDR1 WNHNN and CDR2 SYGVQD (reference sequence). The CDR3 is 13 amino acids. The CDR3 loop is CASSSRTQETQYF. In DNA, the CDR3 is TGCGCCAGCAGTAGCCGGACCCAAGAGACCCAGTACTTC.

The rearrangement joins TRBV18 to TRBJ2-3; 7 bases are a match to TRBD2. Germline values: CDR1 KGHSH, CDR2 LQKENI. There are 14 residues in the CDR3. V gave up 6 bases and J gave up 5 bases; unmatched junction bases: 8. The CDR3 DNA sequence: TGTGCCAGCTCTTGGACTAGTGATGAAGATACGCAGTATTTT. It specifies CASSWTSDEDTQYF.

CDR3: CASSYSTGHGYGYTF. Here the CDR3 DNA reads TGTGCCAGCAGTTACTCGACGGGACACGGATATGGCTACACCTTC. The genes are TRBV6-5 and TRBJ1-2, with D possibly matching TRBD1 (6 bases). Germline V gene lookup returns CDR1 MNHEY and CDR2 SVGAGI. The ends were cut back, 0 bases at V and 5 bases at J, with 13 bases in the middle. The CDR3 has 15 residues.

In DNA, the CDR3 is TGTGCCTGGAGTGTAGGGGTCGGTTATAATTCACCCCTCCACTTT. This encodes CAWSVGVGYNSPLHF. This chain links TRBV30 with TRBJ1-6; D perhaps matches TRBD1 (5 bases). This CDR3 contains 15 residues. V lost 0 bases to trimming and J lost 4 bases, with 10 bases between them. Per germline, CDR1 GTSNPN and CDR2 SVGIG (reference sequence).

This clone showed up just once. V gene TRBV11-1 combines with J gene TRBJ1-1, with D perhaps TRBD1 (6 bases). V was shortened by 8 bases and J by 6 bases, with 22 bases between the two germline ends. The CDR3 has 15 amino acids. Germline loops: CDR1 SGHAT, CDR2 FQDESV (reference sequence). DNA of the CDR3: TGTGCCAGCTCCACCTCAACCGTAGGGGGGCCTGAAGCTTTCTTT. Translation gives CASSTSTVGGPEAFF.

The rearrangement uses TRBV19 and TRBJ1-5; 9 nucleotides agree with TRBD1. Germline-derived CDR1 and CDR2 are LNHDA and SQIVND (reference sequence). With 1 base clipped from V and 1 base from J, the junction kept 2 bases outside the gene matches. The CDR3 has 16 amino acids. In nucleotides, the CDR3 is TGTGCCAGTAGTATAGTCGGACAGGGGAGCAATCAGCCCCAGCATTTT. Protein: CASSIVGQGSNQPQHF.

This chain uses TRBV7-2 with TRBJ2-7; 7 bases agree with TRBD1. CDR3 length equals 14 residues. V shed 6 bases, J shed 3 bases, and the junction held 8 bases outside the gene matches. Germline V gives CDR1 SGHTA, CDR2 FQGNSA. CDR3 loop: CASRLGGQGYEQYF. CDR3 nucleotide sequence: TGTGCCAGCAGGCTAGGGGGCCAAGGCTACGAGCAGTACTTC.

The chain couples TRBV9 to TRBJ2-2; D remains unclear. In germline, CDR1 is SGDLS, CDR2 YYNGEE. V shed 0 bases and J shed 1 base, with 10 bases lying between them. This CDR3 is built from 16 residues. Written as DNA, the CDR3 is TGTGCCAGCAGCGTAGGCGCACTCCTGAACACCGGGGAGCTGTTTTTT. Its protein product is CASSVGALLNTGELFF.

This clone was detected only a few times. The rearrangement uses TRBV7-2 and TRBJ2-4; possible D gene TRBD1, 5 bases. This CDR3 comprises 12 residues. V was shortened by 5 bases and J by 6 bases, with 8 bases between the two germline ends. CDR1 and CDR2 (germline): SGHTA, FQGNSA. The CDR3 loop is CASSRDRNIQYF. The DNA of the CDR3 is TGTGCCAGCAGCCGCGACAGAAACATTCAGTACTTC. Full variable domain (rest looked up from reference TRBV7-2 and TRBJ2-4): GAGVSQSPSNKVTEKGKDVELRCDPISGHTALYWYRQSLGQGLEFLIYFQGNSAPDKSGLPSDRFSAERTGGSVSTLTIQRTQQEDSAVYLCASSRDRNIQYFGAGTRLSVL.

V gene TRBV6-1 combines with J gene TRBJ2-7, with TRBD2 identical over 7 bases. CDR1 and CDR2 (germline): MNHNS, SASEGT. With V trimmed by 6 bases and J by 4 bases, 9 bases remained unmatched. The CDR3 runs to 14 residues. CDR3 region: CASSETTAGYEQYF. The CDR3 nucleotides are TGTGCCAGCAGCGAAACGACAGCGGGGTACGAGCAGTACTTC.